Listed below are T cell receptor beta chains from one sample, sequenced in a study of OX40 agonist ivuxolimab in advanced cancers. Sequenced by immunoSEQ multiplex PCR; TCRdb stores in-frame clones only, minus some. The sample includes over 60,000 clones, around 91% seen only once; the top ten take 0.94%. The material was CD4+ or CD8+ T cells sorted from blood, obtained in a trial of the OX40 agonist ivuxolimab. The receptors stem from an adult with an advanced solid tumor such as melanoma, head and neck, liver or kidney cancer. The CDR3 runs from the conserved cysteine through the conserved F or W. The order of the fields is clone size, V gene, D gene, J gene, CDR3 DNA, CDR3 protein. A D gene is named only where the DNA matches it firmly. A row's size may be missing; if present it is once, few, many or a size class.

clone_size: NA
v_call: TRBV27
d_call: NA
j_call: TRBJ2-7
cdr3_nt: TGTGCCAGCAGTTTATCTGGAGCAGGGTACGGGCTCTACGAGCAGTACTTC
cdr3_aa: CASSLSGAGYGLYEQYF

clone_size: once
v_call: TRBV5-8
d_call: NA
j_call: TRBJ1-5
cdr3_nt: TGTGCCAGCAGTGTGGGTGGTCAGCCCCAGCATTTT
cdr3_aa: CASSVGGQPQHF

clone_size: NA
v_call: TRBV11-3
d_call: TRBD2
j_call: TRBJ2-1
cdr3_nt: TGTGCCAGCAGCTTAGGGCTAGCGGGAGGGTATGAGCAGTTCTTC
cdr3_aa: CASSLGLAGGYEQFF

clone_size: NA
v_call: TRBV2
d_call: NA
j_call: TRBJ1-2
cdr3_nt: TGTGCCAGCAGTGCGCGACAGATAAACTATGGCTACACCTTC
cdr3_aa: CASSARQINYGYTF

clone_size: NA
v_call: TRBV28
d_call: TRBD1
j_call: TRBJ1-2
cdr3_nt: TGTGCCAGCAGTTTCAGACAGGGCGGCTACACCTTC
cdr3_aa: CASSFRQGGYTF

clone_size: NA
v_call: TRBV6-1
d_call: NA
j_call: TRBJ2-1
cdr3_nt: TGTGCCAGCAGTGAAGCGCTTAACGGAAAAGTGTACAATGAGCAGTTCTTC
cdr3_aa: CASSEALNGKVYNEQFF

clone_size: once
v_call: TRBV29-1
d_call: TRBD2
j_call: TRBJ2-7
cdr3_nt: TGCAGCGTTGATCGAGCGGGGACCTACGAGCAGTACTTC
cdr3_aa: CSVDRAGTYEQYF

clone_size: NA
v_call: TRBV2
d_call: TRBD1
j_call: TRBJ2-3
cdr3_nt: TGTGCCAGCAGGGGGGGACAGGCCGATATCTCGGATACGCAGTATTTT
cdr3_aa: CASRGGQADISDTQYF

clone_size: NA
v_call: TRBV5-6
d_call: NA
j_call: TRBJ2-7
cdr3_nt: TGTGCCAGTCAGATAGGGGGACTTTCCTACGAGCAGTACTTC
cdr3_aa: CASQIGGLSYEQYF

clone_size: NA
v_call: TRBV6-1
d_call: TRBD1
j_call: TRBJ1-5
cdr3_nt: TGTGCCAGCTTTGACAGGGGTGGGTTACATCAGCCCCAGCATTTT
cdr3_aa: CASFDRGGLHQPQHF

clone_size: NA
v_call: TRBV6-1
d_call: NA
j_call: TRBJ2-1
cdr3_nt: TGTGCCAGCACCATCAACTATGAGCAGTTCTTC
cdr3_aa: CASTINYEQFF

clone_size: NA
v_call: TRBV18
d_call: NA
j_call: TRBJ2-3
cdr3_nt: TGTGCCAGCTCACCATCTTATAGCGTGGATACGCAGTATTTT
cdr3_aa: CASSPSYSVDTQYF

clone_size: NA
v_call: TRBV2
d_call: NA
j_call: TRBJ2-1
cdr3_nt: TGTGCCAGCAGTGAGAGGCTAGCAGGTGAGCAGTTCTTC
cdr3_aa: CASSERLAGEQFF

clone_size: NA
v_call: TRBV19
d_call: NA
j_call: TRBJ2-5
cdr3_nt: TGTGCCAGTAGTATGGTCGGGGGTGGAGAGACCCAGTACTTC
cdr3_aa: CASSMVGGGETQYF

clone_size: NA
v_call: TRBV5-1
d_call: TRBD1
j_call: TRBJ2-7
cdr3_nt: TGCGCCAGCAGCTTGAAGAGACAGGGGAGGTACGAGCAGTACTTC
cdr3_aa: CASSLKRQGRYEQYF

clone_size: NA
v_call: TRBV6-1
d_call: TRBD2
j_call: TRBJ2-1
cdr3_nt: TGTGCCAGCAGTGCTCCTAGCGGGGGCCCATACAATGAGCAGTTCTTC
cdr3_aa: CASSAPSGGPYNEQFF

clone_size: NA
v_call: TRBV30
d_call: NA
j_call: TRBJ1-3
cdr3_nt: TGTGCCTGGAACAGGAACTCTGGAAACACCATATATTTT
cdr3_aa: CAWNRNSGNTIYF

clone_size: NA
v_call: TRBV7-2
d_call: NA
j_call: TRBJ1-5
cdr3_nt: TGTGCCAGCAGCCCCGGGGGTCGGCTCAATCAGCCCCAGCATTTT
cdr3_aa: CASSPGGRLNQPQHF

clone_size: NA
v_call: TRBV19
d_call: NA
j_call: TRBJ2-7
cdr3_nt: TGTGCCAGTAGTATCCGGGGGCCAGCCTCCTACGAGCAGTACTTC
cdr3_aa: CASSIRGPASYEQYF

clone_size: NA
v_call: TRBV18
d_call: TRBD2
j_call: TRBJ2-3
cdr3_nt: TGTGCCAGCTCACCACAAGGAGGACTAGCGGGAGTTCTCACAGATACGCAGTATTTT
cdr3_aa: CASSPQGGLAGVLTDTQYF

clone_size: once
v_call: TRBV18
d_call: NA
j_call: TRBJ2-2
cdr3_nt: TGTGCCAGCTCACCATATTCGACCGGGGAGCTGTTTTTT
cdr3_aa: CASSPYSTGELFF

clone_size: NA
v_call: TRBV27
d_call: TRBD1
j_call: TRBJ2-5
cdr3_nt: TGTGCCAGCAGCTCCGGGACAGGGGGCGCAGAGACCCAGTACTTC
cdr3_aa: CASSSGTGGAETQYF

clone_size: NA
v_call: TRBV7-3
d_call: NA
j_call: TRBJ2-3
cdr3_nt: TGTGCCAGCAGCTTAAACGCGGGGAACACAGATACGCAGTATTTT
cdr3_aa: CASSLNAGNTDTQYF

clone_size: NA
v_call: TRBV14
d_call: NA
j_call: TRBJ1-1
cdr3_nt: TGTGCCAGCAGCCAAGCCAAGATCTGGCAGGGCGGTGGCACTGAAGCTTTCTTT
cdr3_aa: CASSQAKIWQGGGTEAFF

clone_size: NA
v_call: TRBV10-1
d_call: NA
j_call: TRBJ2-1
cdr3_nt: TGCGCCAGCAGCTGGAAGCTTTTGGATGAGCAGTTCTTC
cdr3_aa: CASSWKLLDEQFF

clone_size: NA
v_call: TRBV5-6
d_call: TRBD2
j_call: TRBJ2-3
cdr3_nt: TGTGCCAGCAGCCGCCGGGACTACACAGATACGCAGTATTTT
cdr3_aa: CASSRRDYTDTQYF

clone_size: NA
v_call: TRBV11-3
d_call: NA
j_call: TRBJ2-5
cdr3_nt: TGTGCCAGCAGCTTGGAACAGCGGCGGGAGACCCAGTACTTC
cdr3_aa: CASSLEQRRETQYF

clone_size: NA
v_call: TRBV15
d_call: NA
j_call: TRBJ1-1
cdr3_nt: TGTGCCACCAGCAGAGATCCCCGTGGGGCAGTTTCGAACACTGAAGCTTTCTTT
cdr3_aa: CATSRDPRGAVSNTEAFF

clone_size: NA
v_call: TRBV30
d_call: TRBD1
j_call: TRBJ1-5
cdr3_nt: TGTGCCTGGAGTGTACAACAGGGGGCCGGGCAGCCCCAGCATTTT
cdr3_aa: CAWSVQQGAGQPQHF

clone_size: NA
v_call: TRBV7-3
d_call: TRBD1
j_call: TRBJ2-3
cdr3_nt: TGTGCCAGCAGCCCAACGACAGGGAATACGCAGTATTTT
cdr3_aa: CASSPTTGNTQYF

clone_size: NA
v_call: TRBV6-1
d_call: NA
j_call: TRBJ2-7
cdr3_nt: TGTGCCAGCAGCCCTAGCTTTCGGGTGGACTACGAGCAGTACTTC
cdr3_aa: CASSPSFRVDYEQYF

clone_size: NA
v_call: TRBV5-1
d_call: NA
j_call: TRBJ1-1
cdr3_nt: TGCGCCAGCAGCCGGGACCCAGAGAACACTGAAGCTTTCTTT
cdr3_aa: CASSRDPENTEAFF

clone_size: NA
v_call: TRBV7-3
d_call: NA
j_call: TRBJ2-5
cdr3_nt: TGTGCCAGCAGCTTAACCCATCGGGAGACCCAGTACTTC
cdr3_aa: CASSLTHRETQYF

clone_size: NA
v_call: TRBV18
d_call: NA
j_call: TRBJ1-1
cdr3_nt: TGTGCCAGCTCCTCAGACCGGAACACTGAAGCTTTCTTT
cdr3_aa: CASSSDRNTEAFF

clone_size: NA
v_call: TRBV28
d_call: NA
j_call: TRBJ1-2
cdr3_nt: TGTGCCAGCAGTTTAGGTCGCGCGTATGGCTACACCTTC
cdr3_aa: CASSLGRAYGYTF

clone_size: few
v_call: TRBV5-6
d_call: TRBD1
j_call: TRBJ2-3
cdr3_nt: TGTGCCAGCAGCTTGTGGGGACAGAGCACAGATACGCAGTATTTT
cdr3_aa: CASSLWGQSTDTQYF